The rows below give T cell receptor beta chains drawn from one sample of a study of T cell responses to AZD1222 COVID-19 vaccine. Assay used: immunoSEQ multiplex PCR; TCRdb lists only in-frame clones, some missing. The sample has about 120,000 clones, roughly 90% seen once. Sequencing used peripheral blood, obtained on day 0 of MenACWY control vaccination. The source of these receptors is an adult in good health. The CDR3 runs from the conserved cysteine through the conserved F or W. D genes are given only for firm matches. Clone size is shown for a subset of rows, as once, few, many or a class of expanded clone.

j_call,clone_size,v_call,d_call,cdr3_aa,cdr3_nt
TRBJ1-1,.,TRBV9,.,CASSVGGRGVRTEAFF,TGTGCCAGCAGCGTAGGAGGAAGGGGCGTGCGCACTGAAGCTTTCTTT
TRBJ1-1,.,TRBV12-3/TRBV12-4,.,CASSLLENTEAFF,TGTGCCAGCAGTTTGTTAGAAAACACTGAAGCTTTCTTT
TRBJ2-1,.,TRBV29-1,TRBD2,CSVRLAAYNEQFF,TGCAGCGTACGACTAGCGGCCTACAATGAGCAGTTCTTC
TRBJ2-1,.,TRBV7-9,.,CASSLAPSLNEQFF,TGTGCCAGCAGCTTAGCGCCTAGCTTAAACGAGCAGTTCTTC
TRBJ1-2,.,TRBV27,.,CASSLYQGRFDYGYTF,TGTGCCAGCAGTTTGTATCAAGGCAGGTTCGACTATGGCTACACCTTC
TRBJ1-5,.,TRBV7-8,.,CASSPRAPNQPQHF,TGTGCCAGCAGTCCCAGGGCGCCGAATCAGCCCCAGCATTTT
TRBJ1-1,.,TRBV5-1,.,CASSAGGSYTEAFF,TGCGCCAGCAGCGCGGGGGGTAGTTACACTGAAGCTTTCTTT
TRBJ2-3,.,TRBV5-1,TRBD1,CASSWAGTGGTDTQYF,TGCGCCAGCAGCTGGGCCGGGACAGGGGGCACAGATACGCAGTATTTT
TRBJ1-5,.,TRBV6-5,TRBD1,CASSKTGVGNQPQHF,TGTGCCAGCAGCAAGACAGGGGTTGGAAATCAGCCCCAGCATTTT
TRBJ2-5,.,TRBV19,.,CATGSSRGGETQYF,TGTGCCACCGGGAGTAGTAGGGGTGGGGAGACCCAGTACTTC
TRBJ2-3,once,TRBV5-8,.,CASSPRNPKSTDTQYF,TGTGCCAGCAGCCCAAGAAATCCGAAAAGCACAGATACGCAGTATTTT
TRBJ1-6,once,TRBV30,.,CAWNRVRLAKFGSAPLHF,TGTGCCTGGAATAGGGTCAGGCTTGCTAAATTCGGATCGGCACCCCTCCACTTT
TRBJ1-1,medium-sized,TRBV10-1,.,CASSLAGAGTEAFF,TGCGCCAGCAGTCTCGCAGGGGCTGGGACTGAAGCTTTCTTT
TRBJ1-3,.,TRBV9,.,CASSAWISGNTIYF,TGTGCCAGCAGCGCATGGATCTCTGGAAACACCATATATTTT
TRBJ1-5,.,TRBV7-8,.,CASSLWAKDRQPQHF,TGTGCCAGCAGCTTATGGGCCAAGGATCGTCAGCCCCAGCATTTT
TRBJ1-2,.,TRBV7-9,.,CASRDDSPKNYGYTF,TGTGCCAGCAGGGACGACAGCCCCAAAAACTATGGCTACACCTTC
TRBJ2-7,.,TRBV18,.,CASSLASGAAYEQYF,TGTGCCAGCTCACTCGCTTCCGGGGCAGCATACGAGCAGTACTTC
TRBJ1-2,.,TRBV28,.,CASSFRGPSGYGYTF,TGTGCCAGCAGTTTCCGGGGCCCGTCCGGTTATGGCTACACCTTC
TRBJ2-5,.,TRBV29-1,.,CSVEYRPHGAETQYF,TGCAGCGTTGAATATCGGCCTCACGGGGCAGAGACCCAGTACTTC